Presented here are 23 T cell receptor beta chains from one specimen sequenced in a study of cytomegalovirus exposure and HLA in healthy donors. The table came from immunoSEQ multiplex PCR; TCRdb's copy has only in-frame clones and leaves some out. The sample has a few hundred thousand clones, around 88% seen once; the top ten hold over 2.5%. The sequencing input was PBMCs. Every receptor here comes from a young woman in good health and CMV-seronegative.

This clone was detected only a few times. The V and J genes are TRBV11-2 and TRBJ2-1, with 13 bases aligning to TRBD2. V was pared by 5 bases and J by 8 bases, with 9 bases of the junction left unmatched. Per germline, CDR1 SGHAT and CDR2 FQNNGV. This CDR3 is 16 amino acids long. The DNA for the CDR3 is TGTGCCAGCAGCCGGACCGGGACTAGCGGGACCTATGAGCAGTTCTTC. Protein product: CASSRTGTSGTYEQFF.

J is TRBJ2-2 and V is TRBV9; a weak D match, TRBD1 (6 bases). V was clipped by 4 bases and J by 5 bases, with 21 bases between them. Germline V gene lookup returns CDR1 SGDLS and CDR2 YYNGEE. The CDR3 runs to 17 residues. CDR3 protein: CASSSTTGKDRTGELFF. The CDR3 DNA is TGTGCCAGCAGCTCGACGACAGGCAAGGATAGGACCGGGGAGCTGTTTTTT. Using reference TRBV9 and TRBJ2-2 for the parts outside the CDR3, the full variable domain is DSGVTQTPKHLITATGQRVTLRCSPRSGDLSVYWYQQSLDQGLQFLIQYYNGEERAKGNILERFSAQQFPDLHSELNLSSLELGDSALYFCASSSTTGKDRTGELFFGEGSRLTVL.

The CDR3 is CASSQDPGPTGKNYEQYF. The CDR3 DNA sequence: TGCGCCAGCAGCCAAGATCCGGGCCCGACAGGGAAGAACTACGAGCAGTACTTC. This chain connects TRBV4-1 to TRBJ2-7, with 7 bases identical to TRBD1. Germline V gene sequence: CDR1 MGHRA, CDR2 YSYEKL. This CDR3 has 18 residues. After removal of 0 bases from V and 3 bases from J, the junction contained 14 bases not matched to a gene.

CDR3: CSVDDSSAGNTIYF. The CDR3, as DNA: TGCAGCGTGGATGACAGCTCGGCCGGAAACACCATATATTTT. The gene calls are TRBV29-1 and TRBJ1-3, with a possible D match to TRBD1 (5 bases). Germline lookup yields CDR1 SQVTM and CDR2 ANQGSEA. V lost 6 bases to trimming and J lost 4 bases, with 16 bases between them. The CDR3 spans 14 residues.

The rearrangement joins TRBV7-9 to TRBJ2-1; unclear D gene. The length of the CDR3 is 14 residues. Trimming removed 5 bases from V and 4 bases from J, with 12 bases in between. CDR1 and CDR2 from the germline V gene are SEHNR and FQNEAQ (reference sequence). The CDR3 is CASSPSGLYNEQFF. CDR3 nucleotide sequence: TGTGCCAGCAGCCCGAGTGGGCTTTACAATGAGCAGTTCTTC.

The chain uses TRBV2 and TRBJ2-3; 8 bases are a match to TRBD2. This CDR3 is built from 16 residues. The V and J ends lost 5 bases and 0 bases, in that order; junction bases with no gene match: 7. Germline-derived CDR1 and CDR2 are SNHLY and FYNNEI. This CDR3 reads CASSFLWTSSTDTQYF. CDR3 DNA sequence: TGTGCCAGCAGTTTCCTCTGGACTAGCAGCACAGATACGCAGTATTTT. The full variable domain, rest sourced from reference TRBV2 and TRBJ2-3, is EPEVTQTPSHQVTQMGQEVILRCVPISNHLYFYWYRQILGQKVEFLVSFYNNEISEKSEIFDDQFSVERPDGSNFTLKIRSTKLEDSAMYFCASSFLWTSSTDTQYFGPGTRLTVL.

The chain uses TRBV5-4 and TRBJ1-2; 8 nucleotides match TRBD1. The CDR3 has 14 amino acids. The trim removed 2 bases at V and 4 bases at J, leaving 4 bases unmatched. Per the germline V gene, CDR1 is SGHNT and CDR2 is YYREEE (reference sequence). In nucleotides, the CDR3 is TGTGCCAGCAGCTTCATACAGGGGGGCTATGGCTACACCTTC. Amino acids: CASSFIQGGYGYTF.

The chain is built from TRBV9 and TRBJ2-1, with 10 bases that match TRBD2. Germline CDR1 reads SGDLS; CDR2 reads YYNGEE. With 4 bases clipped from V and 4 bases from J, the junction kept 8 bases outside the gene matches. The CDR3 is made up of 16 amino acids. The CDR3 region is CASSPGLAASYNEQFF. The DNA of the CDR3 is TGTGCCAGCAGCCCCGGACTAGCGGCCTCTTACAATGAGCAGTTCTTC. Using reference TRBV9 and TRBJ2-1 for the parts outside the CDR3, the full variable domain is DSGVTQTPKHLITATGQRVTLRCSPRSGDLSVYWYQQSLDQGLQFLIQYYNGEERAKGNILERFSAQQFPDLHSELNLSSLELGDSALYFCASSPGLAASYNEQFFGPGTRLTVL.

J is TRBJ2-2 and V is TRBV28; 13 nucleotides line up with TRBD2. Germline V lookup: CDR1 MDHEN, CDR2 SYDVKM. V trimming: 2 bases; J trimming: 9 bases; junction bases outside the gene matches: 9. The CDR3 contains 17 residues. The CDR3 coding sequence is TGTGCCAGCAGTTTACGGACTAGCGGGAGTAGAGACAGGGAGCTGTTTTTT. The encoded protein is CASSLRTSGSRDRELFF. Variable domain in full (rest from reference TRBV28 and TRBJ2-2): DVKVTQSSRYLVKRTGEKVFLECVQDMDHENMFWYRQDPGLGLRLIYFSYDVKMKEKGDIPEGYSVSREKKERFSLILESASTNQTSMYLCASSLRTSGSRDRELFFGEGSRLTVL.

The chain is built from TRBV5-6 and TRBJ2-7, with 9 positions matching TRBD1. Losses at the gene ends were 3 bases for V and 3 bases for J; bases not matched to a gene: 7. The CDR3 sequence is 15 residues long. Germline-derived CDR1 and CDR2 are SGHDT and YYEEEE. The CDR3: CASSYWDRVNYEQYF. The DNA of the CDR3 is TGTGCCAGCAGCTACTGGGACAGGGTTAACTACGAGCAGTACTTC.

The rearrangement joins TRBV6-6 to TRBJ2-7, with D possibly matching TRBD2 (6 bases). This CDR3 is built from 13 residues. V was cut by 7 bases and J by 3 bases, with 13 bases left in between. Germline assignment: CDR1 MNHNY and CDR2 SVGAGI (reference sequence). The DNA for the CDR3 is TGTGCCAGCACGGCGGGGACTCACTACGAGCAGTACTTC. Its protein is CASTAGTHYEQYF.

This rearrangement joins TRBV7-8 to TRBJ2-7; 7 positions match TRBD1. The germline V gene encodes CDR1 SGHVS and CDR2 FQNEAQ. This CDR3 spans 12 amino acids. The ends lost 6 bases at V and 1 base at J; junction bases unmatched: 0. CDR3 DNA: TGTGCCAGCAGGGGACAGTCCTACGAGCAGTACTTC. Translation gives CASRGQSYEQYF.

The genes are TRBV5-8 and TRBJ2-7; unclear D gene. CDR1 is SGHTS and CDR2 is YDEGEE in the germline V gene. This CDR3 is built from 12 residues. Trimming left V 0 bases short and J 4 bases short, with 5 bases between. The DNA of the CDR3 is TGTGCCAGCAGCTTGGGCGTATACGAGCAGTACTTC. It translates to CASSLGVYEQYF. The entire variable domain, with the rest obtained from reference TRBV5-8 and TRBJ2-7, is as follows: EAGVTQSPTHLIKTRGQQATLRCSPISGHTSVYWYQQALGLGLQFLLWYDEGEERNRGNFPPRFSGRQFPNYSSELNVNALELEDSALYLCASSLGVYEQYFGPGTRLTVT.

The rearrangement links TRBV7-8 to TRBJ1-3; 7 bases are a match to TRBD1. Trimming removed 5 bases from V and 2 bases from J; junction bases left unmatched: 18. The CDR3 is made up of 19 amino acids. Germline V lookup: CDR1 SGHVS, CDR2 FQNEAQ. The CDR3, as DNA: TGTGCCAGCAGCAGAAACCGGGACAGCGCAATGACAACTGGAAACACCATATATTTT. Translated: CASSRNRDSAMTTGNTIYF.

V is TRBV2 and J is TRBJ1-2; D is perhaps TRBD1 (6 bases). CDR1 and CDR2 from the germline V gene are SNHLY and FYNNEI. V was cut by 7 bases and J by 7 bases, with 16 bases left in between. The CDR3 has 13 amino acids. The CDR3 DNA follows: TGTGCCAGCAATTACAGGGAAGGCGTTGGCTACACCTTC. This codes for CASNYREGVGYTF. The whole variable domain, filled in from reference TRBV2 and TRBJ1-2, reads EPEVTQTPSHQVTQMGQEVILRCVPISNHLYFYWYRQILGQKVEFLVSFYNNEISEKSEIFDDQFSVERPDGSNFTLKIRSTKLEDSAMYFCASNYREGVGYTFGSGTRLTVV.

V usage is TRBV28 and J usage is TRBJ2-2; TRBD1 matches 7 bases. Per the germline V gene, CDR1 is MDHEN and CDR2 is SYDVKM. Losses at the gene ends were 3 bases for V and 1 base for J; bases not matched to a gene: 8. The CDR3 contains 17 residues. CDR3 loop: CASSFIRDRWNTGELFF. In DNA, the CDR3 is TGTGCCAGCAGTTTTATTAGGGACAGATGGAACACCGGGGAGCTGTTTTTT.

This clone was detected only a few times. The CDR3 spells CASLQGIEQYF. The CDR3 DNA sequence: TGTGCGAGCCTTCAGGGAATCGAGCAGTACTTC. The chain couples TRBV6-1 to TRBJ2-7, with a tentative D call TRBD1 (5 bases). The CDR3 is made up of 11 amino acids. The germline V gene has CDR1 MNHNS and CDR2 SASEGT.

The CDR3 protein is CASSDSGRATDTQYF. Written as DNA, the CDR3 is TGTGCCAGCAGTGACAGCGGGAGGGCCACAGATACGCAGTATTTT. V gene TRBV6-4 combines with J gene TRBJ2-3, with 10 bases matching TRBD2. Germline lookup yields CDR1 MRHNA and CDR2 SNTAGT. The CDR3 extends over 15 amino acids. With 2 bases clipped from V and 2 bases from J, the junction kept 1 base outside the gene matches.

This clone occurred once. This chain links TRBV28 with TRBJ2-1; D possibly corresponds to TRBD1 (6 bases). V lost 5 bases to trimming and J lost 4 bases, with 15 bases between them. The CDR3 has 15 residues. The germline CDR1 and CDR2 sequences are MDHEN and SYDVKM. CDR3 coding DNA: TGTGCCAGCAGTCCGACAGGTAGTGGATACAATGAGCAGTTCTTC. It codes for CASSPTGSGYNEQFF.

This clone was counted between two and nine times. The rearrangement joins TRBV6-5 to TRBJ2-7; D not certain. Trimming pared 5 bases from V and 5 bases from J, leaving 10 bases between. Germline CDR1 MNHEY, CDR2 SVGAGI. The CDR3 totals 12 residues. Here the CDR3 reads CASSPTPDEQYF. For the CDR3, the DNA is TGTGCCAGCAGTCCTACCCCGGACGAGCAGTACTTC.

In DNA form, the CDR3 reads TGTGCCAGCAGCGTAGTAGAGGGCACTGAAGCTTTCTTT. Translating gives CASSVVEGTEAFF. This rearrangement joins TRBV9 to TRBJ1-1; D gene unclear. V was pared by 0 bases and J by 4 bases, with 7 bases between. This CDR3 is 13 amino acids long. Germline CDR1 SGDLS, CDR2 YYNGEE.

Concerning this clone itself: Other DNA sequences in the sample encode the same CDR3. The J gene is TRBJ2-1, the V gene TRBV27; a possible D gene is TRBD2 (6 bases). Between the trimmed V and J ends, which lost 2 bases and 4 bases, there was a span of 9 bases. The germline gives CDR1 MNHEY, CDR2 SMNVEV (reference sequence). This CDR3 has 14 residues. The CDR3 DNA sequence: TGTGCCAGCAGTTTAGGGACTTCTTACAATGAGCAGTTCTTC. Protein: CASSLGTSYNEQFF.

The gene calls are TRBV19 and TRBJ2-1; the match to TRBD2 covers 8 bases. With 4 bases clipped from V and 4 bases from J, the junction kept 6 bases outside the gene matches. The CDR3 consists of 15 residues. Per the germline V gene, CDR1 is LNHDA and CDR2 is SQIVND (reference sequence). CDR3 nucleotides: TGTGCCAGTAGTACCGGGACTAGGATGTACAATGAGCAGTTCTTC. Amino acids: CASSTGTRMYNEQFF. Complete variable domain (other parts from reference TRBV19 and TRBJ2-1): DGGITQSPKYLFRKEGQNVTLSCEQNLNHDAMYWYRQDPGQGLRLIYYSQIVNDFQKGDIAEGYSVSREKKESFPLTVTSAQKNPTAFYLCASSTGTRMYNEQFFGPGTRLTVL.